Each of the 15 T cell receptor beta chains below was sequenced from the same sample in a study of shared clonotypes between healthy human individuals. Clones were read by immunoSEQ multiplex PCR, and TCRdb kept only the in-frame ones, dropping some. The sample shows 2.5 million or so clones, about 92% of them seen only once. Sequencing was done on a sample of naive CD4+ T cells sorted from blood. Subset noted: CD45RA+ positively selected. The receptors here all came from a man younger than 30 in good health.

As for this clone: The identical CDR3 is also encoded by other nucleotide sequences in the sample. This rearrangement joins TRBV30 to TRBJ1-2; no clear D gene. V lost 4 bases and J lost 0, with 3 bases in between. The CDR3 spans 11 residues. Per the germline V gene, CDR1 is GTSNPN and CDR2 is SVGIG (reference sequence). CDR3 nucleotide sequence: TGTGCCTGGACTCCTAACTATGGCTACACCTTC. Its translation is CAWTPNYGYTF.

The V and J genes are TRBV2 and TRBJ2-1; 7 bases map to TRBD2. CDR1 SNHLY and CDR2 FYNNEI come from the germline V gene. The J segment lost 8 bases and the V segment lost 8 bases, leaving 15 bases of the junction unmatched. There are 15 residues in the CDR3. CDR3 in DNA: TGTGCCAGCCACTTTGAGCGTTGGGGGGGAGATGAGCAGTTCTTC. Protein product: CASHFERWGGDEQFF.

V usage is TRBV11-2 and J usage is TRBJ2-5; D is possibly TRBD2 (6 bases). CDR3 size: 15 residues. CDR1 and CDR2 from the germline V gene are SGHAT and FQNNGV. The V gene lost 3 bases and the J gene lost 5 bases, with 16 bases spanning the gap. CDR3 nucleotide sequence: TGTGCCAGCAGCTTGAGGAGGGCCCTCGATGAGACCCAGTACTTC. It translates to CASSLRRALDETQYF. Full variable domain (remainder filled in from reference TRBV11-2 and TRBJ2-5): EAGVAQSPRYKIIEKRQSVAFWCNPISGHATLYWYQQILGQGPKLLIQFQNNGVVDDSQLPKDRFSAERLKGVDSTLKIQPAKLEDSAVYLCASSLRRALDETQYFGPGTRLLVL.

This clone was seen only once. The chain joins TRBV30 to TRBJ1-2; 11 positions agree with TRBD1. With V trimmed by 4 bases and J by 6 bases, 4 bases remained unmatched. The CDR3 is 13 amino acids. Germline loops: CDR1 GTSNPN, CDR2 SVGIG (reference sequence). The CDR3 DNA reads TGTGCCTGGACAGGACAGGGGGCCAATGGCTACACCTTC. The encoded protein is CAWTGQGANGYTF.

The V call is TRBV2, the J call TRBJ2-7; no clear D gene. The CDR3 covers 14 residues. Trimming removed 4 bases at V and 4 bases at J, with 14 bases between. Per the germline V gene, CDR1 is SNHLY and CDR2 is FYNNEI. CDR3 sequence reads: CASSGNLALYEQYF. The CDR3 bases are TGTGCCAGCAGTGGTAACCTCGCGCTTTACGAGCAGTACTTC.

V gene TRBV5-1 combines with J gene TRBJ1-1, with 9 bases identical to TRBD1. V lost 8 bases, J lost 7 bases, and 9 bases stayed unmatched. This CDR3 contains 13 residues. Germline-derived CDR1 and CDR2 are SGHRS and YFSETQ. CDR3 DNA: TGCGCCAGTTGGGACAGGGCGTCTGGTGAAGCTTTCTTT. It codes for CASWDRASGEAFF.

V is TRBV7-6 and J is TRBJ2-7; 11 bases agree with TRBD1. The CDR3 has 16 residues. Germline V gene lookup returns CDR1 SGHVS and CDR2 FNYEAQ. V trimming: 1 base; J trimming: 7 bases; junction bases outside the gene matches: 9. The chain's CDR3 is CASSLEVGQGAGEQYF. For the CDR3, the DNA is TGTGCCAGCAGCTTAGAGGTCGGACAGGGGGCTGGTGAGCAGTACTTC.

The rearrangement links TRBV30 to TRBJ2-5, with TRBD1 matching over 8 bases. There are 12 residues in the CDR3. From germline, CDR1 is GTSNPN and CDR2 SVGIG (reference sequence). V shed 8 bases and J 5 bases; nucleotides not matched to a gene: 7. Here the CDR3 DNA reads TGTGCCGGCGACAGGGGTGCTGAGACCCAGTACTTC. Its translation is CAGDRGAETQYF.

The chain uses TRBV27 and TRBJ1-2; D is unresolved. Germline CDR1 reads MNHEY; CDR2 reads SMNVEV (reference sequence). CDR3 length: 17 amino acids. The ends were cut back, 0 bases at V and 3 bases at J, with 17 bases in the middle. The chain's CDR3 is CASSLSWFYGVDYGYTF. The CDR3, as DNA: TGTGCCAGCAGTTTATCCTGGTTTTATGGGGTGGACTATGGCTACACCTTC.

The rearrangement joins TRBV7-9 to TRBJ1-5, with a tentative D call TRBD1 (6 bases). Germline CDR1 is SEHNR and CDR2 is FQNEAQ (reference sequence). V lost 7 bases and J 6 bases, leaving 10 bases between the germline ends. The CDR3 runs to 12 residues. CDR3 nucleotides: TGTGCCAGCACCACAGGGAGTCAGCCCCAGCATTTT. It translates to CASTTGSQPQHF.

To note about this clone: One end of the junction fails to match germline, which may point to a read error. The chain has TRBV7-7 and TRBJ2-2; TRBD2 agrees at 9 bases. This CDR3 has 17 amino acids. Germline CDR1 reads SSHAT; CDR2 reads FNYEAQ (reference sequence). The CDR3 spells CASSSFGGTSSTGELFF. For the CDR3, the DNA is TGTGCTAGCAGCTCCTTTGGTGGGACTAGCAGCACCGGGGAGCTGTTTTTT.

This clone was recorded once. The chain joins TRBV28 to TRBJ2-7; the D gene is possibly TRBD2 (5 bases). The CDR3 extends over 11 amino acids. CDR1 and CDR2 from the germline V gene are MDHEN and SYDVKM. Trimming left V 7 bases short and J 11 bases short, with 15 bases between. CDR3 nucleotide sequence: TGTGCCAGCACTAAAAACGGGGAAAAGTACTTC. Translation gives CASTKNGEKYF.

The rearrangement links TRBV6-5 to TRBJ2-7; 7 bases are a match to TRBD1. The V segment lost 2 bases and the J segment 3 bases; nucleotides outside the gene matches: 7. The length of the CDR3 is 15 residues. Germline CDR1 and CDR2: MNHEY and SVGAGI. In DNA form, the CDR3 reads TGTGCCAGCAGTTACGCCCACAGGGGCCTCTACGAGCAGTACTTC. It codes for CASSYAHRGLYEQYF.

V and J are TRBV28 and TRBJ1-2; no firm D call. There are 12 residues in the CDR3. The germline gives CDR1 MDHEN, CDR2 SYDVKM. Trimming removed 4 bases from V and 4 bases from J, with 7 bases in between. In DNA form, the CDR3 reads TGTGCCAGCAGTTGGACGACCTATGGCTACACCTTC. Amino acids: CASSWTTYGYTF.

J is TRBJ1-1 and V is TRBV5-1, with 8 positions matching TRBD1. Germline V gives CDR1 SGHRS, CDR2 YFSETQ. CDR3 length: 11 amino acids. After removal of 4 bases from V and 12 bases from J, the junction contained 5 bases not matched to a gene. The CDR3 loop is CASSTDRASFF. The CDR3 region has the DNA TGCGCCAGCAGCACGGACAGGGCATCTTTCTTT.